This entry is about one T cell receptor beta chain. This CDR3 contains 12 residues. Germline V gene sequence: CDR1 ENHRY, CDR2 SYGVKD. The V gene end was trimmed by 6 bases and the J gene end by 5 bases; junction bases not matched to a gene: 4. TCRdb re-called the RT-PCR reads with MiXCR, one entry per CDR3 protein. The table shows 550,000 to 750,000 distinct CDR3 sequences, with approximately 15% occurring only once. This chain uses TRBV10-3 with TRBJ2-7; 7 bases line up with TRBD1. The specimen sequenced was memory CD4+ T cells from blood. This receptor was identified in a female donor in good health, serving as a healthy control. The DNA of the CDR3 is TGTGCCATCAGACAGGGGCATAACGAGCAGTACTTC. This codes for CAIRQGHNEQYF.